The 24 T cell receptor beta chains below come from one sample, sequenced in a study of response to subunit inactivated influenza vaccine. One entry per CDR3 protein, called by TCRdb with MiXCR from the RT-PCR reads. The sample yields 650,000 to 800,000 distinct CDR3 sequences, approximately 13% seen once. The sample consisted of PBMCs from blood, taken roughly 2 weeks before vaccination. Receptors originate from a man in his fifties who received an inactivated influenza vaccine.

This clonotype was seen repeatedly, ten times or more. This chain links TRBV5-1 with TRBJ2-5; D is ambiguous. Germline lookup yields CDR1 SGHRS and CDR2 YFSETQ. The CDR3 covers 11 residues. With 2 bases removed from V and 5 bases from J, the gap between germline ends came to 4 bases. The DNA for the CDR3 is TGCGCCAGCAGCTTTGACGAGACCCAGTACTTC. It yields the protein CASSFDETQYF.

The rearrangement uses TRBV2 and TRBJ2-5, with TRBD1 matching 7 bases. Germline V gene sequence: CDR1 SNHLY, CDR2 FYNNEI. After removal of 6 bases from V and 4 bases from J, the junction contained 8 bases not matched to a gene. The CDR3 contains 14 residues. The DNA of the CDR3 is TGTGCCAGCAGATCTAACACAGGGGTAGAGACCCAGTACTTC. Translation: CASRSNTGVETQYF.

The V gene is TRBV7-2, the J gene TRBJ2-7; TRBD1 might be the D (6 bases). The CDR3 covers 14 residues. Trimming pared 5 bases from V and 3 bases from J, leaving 14 bases between. CDR1 and CDR2 from the germline V gene are SGHTA and FQGNSA. The DNA of the CDR3 is TGTGCCAGCAGCGCGGACAGATCGCGCTACGAGCAGTACTTC. Its protein is CASSADRSRYEQYF.

This clonotype was seen a handful of times. The genes are TRBV14 and TRBJ2-1; 7 positions match TRBD2. Germline assignment: CDR1 SGHDN and CDR2 FVKESK. This CDR3 is built from 18 residues. V lost 0 bases and J lost 3; bases outside the gene matches: 11. Here the CDR3 reads CASSQEVGASGFYNEQFF. The CDR3 region has the DNA TGTGCCAGCAGCCAAGAGGTTGGGGCTAGCGGATTCTACAATGAGCAGTTCTTC. The entire variable domain, with the rest obtained from reference TRBV14 and TRBJ2-1, is as follows: EAGVTQFPSHSVIEKGQTVTLRCDPISGHDNLYWYRRVMGKEIKFLLHFVKESKQDESGMPNNRFLAERTGGTYSTLKVQPAELEDSGVYFCASSQEVGASGFYNEQFFGPGTRLTVL.

This clonotype was counted between two and nine times. V is TRBV4-1 and J is TRBJ1-3; 7 bases map to TRBD1. Trimming took 1 base from V and 2 from J; bases not matched to a gene: 2. Per germline, CDR1 MGHRA and CDR2 YSYEKL. The CDR3 sequence is 15 residues long. The CDR3 loop reads CASSQAQGAGNTIYF. CDR3 in DNA: TGCGCCAGCAGCCAAGCTCAGGGGGCTGGAAACACCATATATTTT.

The chain links TRBV4-3 to TRBJ2-3, with 7 bases identical to TRBD2. The CDR3 length is 16 residues. V lost 0 bases and J lost 2; bases outside the gene matches: 5. Germline V CDR1 and CDR2: LGHNA, YSLEER. CDR3 nucleotides: TGCGCCAGCAGCCAAGATCGGGGGACTACCACAGATACGCAGTATTTT. Amino acids: CASSQDRGTTTDTQYF.

This clonotype has at least ten counts. This sequence joins TRBV5-6 and TRBJ2-7; D may be TRBD2 (5 bases). This CDR3 comprises 16 residues. The germline V gene encodes CDR1 SGHDT and CDR2 YYEEEE. V gave up 3 bases and J gave up 0 bases, with 16 bases separating them. The CDR3 nucleotides are TGTGCCAGCAGCTCCCGAGGTACGGGGAGCTCCTACGAGCAGTACTTC. It translates to CASSSRGTGSSYEQYF.

The CDR3 nucleotides are TGTGCCAGCGGAACCTCCGACAGGGTCCACGAGCAGTACTTC. Its translation is CASGTSDRVHEQYF. This chain connects TRBV6-2 or TRBV6-3 to TRBJ2-7, with 7 bases fitting TRBD1. Germline V gene lookup returns CDR1 MNHEY and CDR2 SVGEGT. Trimming took 8 bases from V and 5 from J; bases not matched to a gene: 12. The CDR3 extends over 14 amino acids.

In its sample, this clonotype was seen many times. This chain connects TRBV20-1 to TRBJ2-3, with 8 nucleotides matching TRBD2. The CDR3 is 15 residues long. The V and J ends lost 3 bases and 1 base, in that order; junction bases with no gene match: 6. Germline V gives CDR1 DFQATT, CDR2 SNEGSKA (reference sequence). DNA of the CDR3: TGCAGTGCTAGTGACCTAGCGGGTGGCACAGATACGCAGTATTTT. Its protein is CSASDLAGGTDTQYF.

This clonotype was observed a few times. The chain couples TRBV24-1 to TRBJ2-1; TRBD2 might be the D (5 bases). Germline loops: CDR1 KGHDR, CDR2 SFDVKD. This CDR3 has 15 residues. V was shortened by 3 bases and J by 5 bases, with 13 bases between the two germline ends. CDR3 residues: CATSDRGTRHNEQFF. The DNA of the CDR3 is TGTGCCACCAGTGATAGAGGAACTAGACACAATGAGCAGTTCTTC.

The V call is TRBV7-8, the J call TRBJ2-1; 8 bases agree with TRBD2. V was clipped by 2 bases and J by 5 bases; unmatched bases: 8. This CDR3 comprises 16 residues. CDR1 is SGHVS, CDR2 FQNEAQ, per germline. The CDR3 region is CASSLIVTSGNNEQFF. In DNA, the CDR3 is TGTGCCAGCAGCTTAATAGTCACTAGCGGCAACAATGAGCAGTTCTTC.

This rearrangement joins TRBV5-6 to TRBJ2-7; no reliable D call. V dropped 6 bases and J dropped 3 bases, with 22 bases sitting between them. The CDR3 consists of 16 residues. In germline, CDR1 is SGHDT, CDR2 YYEEEE. The CDR3 is CASTKIYQELFYEQYF. In DNA form, the CDR3 reads TGTGCCAGCACTAAGATTTATCAGGAACTCTTCTACGAGCAGTACTTC.

The genes are TRBV30 and TRBJ2-2; either TRBD1 or TRBD2 may supply D (5 bases each). This CDR3 has 15 residues. V was shortened by 8 bases and J by 3 bases, with 19 bases between the two germline ends. Germline CDR1 reads GTSNPN; CDR2 reads SVGIG (reference sequence). The CDR3 here is CARGPAAGHTGELFF. In DNA, the CDR3 is TGTGCCCGGGGACCGGCGGCAGGGCACACCGGGGAGCTGTTTTTT.

Points on this clonotype: The conserved final phenylalanine or tryptophan is absent from the CDR3, which likely points to a read error. V and J are TRBV10-3 and TRBJ2-1, with 7 bases identical to TRBD1. The CDR3 is made up of 15 amino acids. V gave up 4 bases and J gave up 3 bases; unmatched junction bases: 6. Germline V gives CDR1 ENHRY, CDR2 SYGVKD. The CDR3 loop reads CAISARQGRYNEQFL. The CDR3 nucleotides read TGTGCCATCAGTGCCCGACAGGGACGCTACAATGAGCAGTTCCTC.

The rearrangement uses TRBV12-3 or TRBV12-4 and TRBJ2-2, with TRBD1 matching 9 bases. The CDR3 consists of 15 residues. Trimming took 4 bases from V and 4 from J; bases not matched to a gene: 4. CDR3 in amino acids: CASSSGTGFTGELFF. CDR3 sequence (DNA): TGTGCCAGCAGTTCGGGGACAGGGTTCACCGGGGAGCTGTTTTTT.

The chain links TRBV4-3 to TRBJ2-3; 14 bases align to TRBD2. Unmatched junction bases numbered 10, after V lost 4 bases and J lost 4 bases. The CDR3 covers 18 residues. The germline gives CDR1 LGHNA, CDR2 YSLEER. The CDR3 reads CASSPAGTSGSSSDTQYF. In DNA, the CDR3 is TGCGCCAGCAGCCCAGCAGGGACTAGCGGGAGTAGTTCAGATACGCAGTATTTT.

In its sample, this clonotype was seen a few times. The J gene is TRBJ2-7, the V gene TRBV27; 11 bases map to TRBD1. The CDR3 runs 14 residues. The germline CDR1 and CDR2 sequences are MNHEY and SMNVEV (reference sequence). V dropped 5 bases and J dropped 4; count of bases not matched to a gene: 4. Here the CDR3 DNA reads TGTGCCAGCAGTGGCCGGGACAGGGGGTACGAGCAGTACTTC. This translates into CASSGRDRGYEQYF.

Only a few counts were recorded for this clonotype. The rearrangement joins TRBV25-1 to TRBJ1-1; D is unresolved. The CDR3 extends over 11 amino acids. The V end was cut by 4 bases, the J end by 8 bases, with 8 bases between. Germline CDR1 is MGHDK and CDR2 is SYGVNS. The CDR3 DNA is TGTGCCAGCAGTGCACCTACAGAAGCTTTCTTT. Amino acids: CASSAPTEAFF. The full variable domain, completed using reference TRBV25-1 and TRBJ1-1, is EADIYQTPRYLVIGTGKKITLECSQTMGHDKMYWYQQDPGMELHLIHYSYGVNSTEKGDLSSESTVSRIRTEHFPLTLESARPSHTSQYLCASSAPTEAFFGQGTRLTVV.

The chain couples TRBV9 to TRBJ2-2; D is ambiguous. Germline-derived CDR1 and CDR2 are SGDLS and YYNGEE. The length of the CDR3 is 13 residues. Between the trimmed V and J ends, which lost 3 bases and 4 bases, there was a span of 7 bases. The CDR3 DNA sequence: TGTGCCAGCAGCGATCTAACCACCGGGGAGCTGTTTTTT. Protein sequence: CASSDLTTGELFF.

V is TRBV12-3 or TRBV12-4 and J is TRBJ1-2, with 7 bases that match TRBD1. This CDR3 region has 13 residues. V shed 4 bases and J 4 bases; nucleotides not matched to a gene: 3. The CDR3 sequence: CASSWDSAYGYTF. In DNA form, the CDR3 reads TGTGCCAGCAGTTGGGACAGTGCCTATGGCTACACCTTC.

This clonotype is a singleton in its sample. This rearrangement joins TRBV24-1 to TRBJ2-2; 7 bases match TRBD2. This CDR3 region has 13 residues. Germline V gives CDR1 KGHDR, CDR2 SFDVKD. V gave up 10 bases and J gave up 6 bases; unmatched junction bases: 7. CDR3 in DNA: TGTGCCACTTCCTGGGGGGGGTCCGGGGAGCTGTTTTTT. Its translation: CATSWGGSGELFF.

The V and J genes are TRBV15 and TRBJ2-4; D may match TRBD1 or TRBD2 (6 bases each). Germline V gene data show CDR1 as LNHNV and CDR2 as YYDKDF (reference sequence). Trimming left V 3 bases short and J 0 bases short, with 15 bases between. The CDR3 covers 17 residues. The CDR3 loop reads CATSREGGSLAKNIQYF. The CDR3 region has the DNA TGTGCCACCAGCAGGGAGGGGGGATCCCTAGCCAAAAACATTCAGTACTTC.

There are a few counts of this clonotype. This rearrangement joins TRBV6-5 to TRBJ2-2; the match to TRBD1 covers 10 bases. The CDR3 covers 16 residues. The ends lost 0 bases at V and 6 bases at J; junction bases unmatched: 4. CDR1 and CDR2 (germline): MNHEY, SVGAGI. CDR3 amino acids: CASSYSMTGGPGELFF. CDR3 in DNA: TGTGCCAGCAGTTACTCGATGACAGGGGGCCCCGGGGAGCTGTTTTTT.

This clonotype was seen a handful of times. Here the CDR3 DNA reads TGCAGTGCTAGTTCGCCCGAGGGCGGAGAGCAGTACTTC. Translation: CSASSPEGGEQYF. The V call is TRBV20-1, the J call TRBJ2-7; TRBD2 is a possible D gene (5 bases). V lost 3 bases and J 7 bases, leaving 16 bases between the germline ends. The germline gives CDR1 DFQATT, CDR2 SNEGSKA (reference sequence). The length of the CDR3 is 13 residues.